Listed below are T cell receptor beta chains from one sample, sequenced in a study of blood T cell repertoires in COVID-19. The protocol was immunoSEQ multiplex PCR, while the TCRdb copy is restricted to in-frame clones and leaves out a portion. The data hold 55,000 to 75,000 clones, with around 81% observed a single time. Sequencing was done on a sample of peripheral blood. The receptor source for this set is an elderly man with COVID-19, enrolled during active disease. CDR3s include the opening cysteine and the closing phenylalanine or tryptophan. The order of the fields is J gene, CDR3 length, clone size, V gene, D gene, CDR3 protein, CDR3 DNA. The D gene is left open where the match is weak. Expanded clones are given a class, and other clones once, few, many or no size at all.

>TRBJ1-1|16|NA|TRBV5-6|NA
CASSLRQLVISTEAFF
TGTGCCAGCAGCTTGCGGCAGCTAGTCATTAGCACTGAAGCTTTCTTT
>TRBJ2-3|16|NA|TRBV19|NA
CASSIGRILREDTQYF
TGTGCCAGTAGTATAGGGCGGATTCTCAGAGAGGATACGCAGTATTTT
>TRBJ1-4|15|NA|TRBV14|TRBD1
CASSQRTGRDEKLFF
TGTGCCAGCAGCCAGCGGACAGGGAGGGATGAAAAACTGTTTTTT
>TRBJ1-3|17|NA|TRBV7-2|TRBD1
CASSLVGTASSGNTIYF
TGTGCCAGCAGCTTAGTTGGGACAGCGAGCTCTGGAAACACCATATATTTT
>TRBJ2-5|16|NA|TRBV2|TRBD2
CASSGGLAGTGETQYF
TGTGCCAGCAGTGGCGGACTAGCGGGAACTGGGGAGACCCAGTACTTC
>TRBJ1-2|13|NA|TRBV30|NA
CAWRGGQDYGYTF
TGTGCCTGGAGGGGGGGGCAGGACTATGGCTACACCTTC
>TRBJ2-5|12|once|TRBV2|NA
CASIGEGETQYF
TGTGCCAGCATAGGGGAAGGAGAGACCCAGTACTTC
>TRBJ2-5|17|once|TRBV10-3|TRBD2
CAVSDFRLAGEEETQYF
TGTGCCGTCAGTGACTTCAGACTAGCGGGGGAGGAAGAGACCCAGTACTTC
>TRBJ1-5|14|NA|TRBV2|NA
CASRDEWSNQPQHF
TGTGCCAGCAGAGATGAGTGGAGCAATCAGCCCCAGCATTTT
>TRBJ1-4|14|NA|TRBV18|NA
CASSPDRINEKLFF
TGTGCCAGCTCACCGGACAGAATTAATGAAAAACTGTTTTTT
>TRBJ2-5|15|once|TRBV5-1|TRBD1
CASSSGTGVQETQYF
TGCGCCAGCAGCTCCGGGACAGGCGTCCAAGAGACCCAGTACTTC
>TRBJ2-5|13|NA|TRBV10-3|NA
CAISGAAQETQYF
TGTGCCATCAGTGGGGCAGCCCAAGAGACCCAGTACTTC
>TRBJ2-3|11|once|TRBV11-3|NA
CASSSGDTQYF
TGTGCCAGCAGCTCAGGAGATACGCAGTATTTT
>TRBJ1-5|16|NA|TRBV19|NA
CASSIRKVLRNQPQHF
TGTGCCAGTAGTATACGAAAGGTTTTGCGGAATCAGCCCCAGCATTTT
>TRBJ1-1|13|NA|TRBV18|NA
CASSPSLNTEAFF
TGTGCCAGCTCACCCTCCCTGAACACTGAAGCTTTCTTT
>TRBJ1-5|13|NA|TRBV15|NA
CATRRNFNQPQHF
TGTGCCACCAGGAGGAACTTCAATCAGCCCCAGCATTTT
>TRBJ2-3|16|NA|TRBV19|TRBD1
CASTSGQGYSTDTQYF
TGTGCCAGTACCTCTGGACAGGGCTATAGCACAGATACGCAGTATTTT
>TRBJ2-5|15|NA|TRBV6-5|TRBD2
CASRQSGSNQETQYF
TGTGCCAGCAGACAAAGCGGGAGTAACCAAGAGACCCAGTACTTC
>TRBJ1-2|13|once|TRBV29-1|TRBD1
CSARQGGNYGYTF
TGCAGCGCGAGACAGGGTGGGAACTATGGCTACACCTTC
>TRBJ2-7|16|once|TRBV27|NA
CASSLRGDWVSYEQYF
TGTGCCAGCAGTTTGAGAGGGGACTGGGTCTCCTACGAGCAGTACTTC
>TRBJ2-1|16|NA|TRBV19|TRBD2
CASSIGRGVSYNEQFF
TGTGCCAGTAGTATAGGCCGGGGGGTCTCCTACAATGAGCAGTTCTTC
>TRBJ2-5|13|NA|TRBV19|NA
CASSERYQETQYF
TGTGCCAGTAGTGAGCGGTACCAAGAGACCCAGTACTTC
>TRBJ2-5|13|few|TRBV12-3/TRBV12-4|NA
CASILGTEETQYF
TGTGCCAGCATCCTAGGAACGGAGGAGACCCAGTACTTC
>TRBJ1-3|14|NA|TRBV9|TRBD1
CASSVQGAGNTIYF
TGTGCCAGCAGCGTCCAGGGGGCTGGAAACACCATATATTTT
>TRBJ1-1|16|NA|TRBV27|NA
CASSLRSEGRGTEAFF
TGTGCCAGCAGTTTAAGGTCAGAAGGGAGAGGCACTGAAGCTTTCTTT
>TRBJ2-2|13|NA|TRBV11-3|NA
CASSLPGAGELFF
TGTGCCAGCAGCTTACCGGGGGCCGGGGAGCTGTTTTTT
>TRBJ2-5|14|few|TRBV11-2|NA
CASSLGRRGETQYF
TGTGCCAGCAGCTTAGGGCGACGGGGGGAGACCCAGTACTTC
>TRBJ1-3|16|NA|TRBV19|NA
CASSMDPGHPGNTIYF
TGTGCCAGTAGTATGGATCCCGGACATCCTGGAAACACCATATATTTT
>TRBJ1-5|14|once|TRBV7-8|NA
CASSSYTNDQPQHF
TGTGCCAGCAGCTCATATACTAACGATCAGCCCCAGCATTTT